The 17 T cell receptor beta chains listed next were all sequenced from one sample in a study of a mutant IDH1 vaccine in newly diagnosed glioma. This table comes from immunoSEQ multiplex PCR, and its TCRdb copy is limited to in-frame clones, with some not included. The table lists tens of thousands of clones, 80% to 90% of them singletons. The antigens these receptors bind are not known. Regarding time point: week 23, last vaccination. Vaccination comprised doses that each held 300 ug of mutant IDH1 20-mer peptide, plus topical imiquimod. The sample consisted of PBMCs, taken from a glioma patient whose treatment included an IDH1 peptide vaccine. These receptors came from a man between 35 and 55 years old with glioma.

The chain couples TRBV5-4 to TRBJ2-5; 8 bases are a match to TRBD2. This CDR3 contains 14 residues. Trimming removed 2 bases from V and 5 bases from J; junction bases left unmatched: 5. Germline lookup yields CDR1 SGHNT and CDR2 YYREEE (reference sequence). The CDR3 DNA sequence: TGTGCCAGCAGCTTCCGGACTAGCATGGAGACCCAGTACTTC. Translation: CASSFRTSMETQYF.

The V gene is TRBV27, the J gene TRBJ2-2, with D unresolved. V was trimmed by 8 bases and J by 9 bases, leaving 10 bases between them. Germline-derived CDR1 and CDR2 are MNHEY and SMNVEV (reference sequence). This CDR3 is built from 11 residues. CDR3 loop: CASRSVRELFF. In DNA, the CDR3 is TGTGCCAGCCGTTCGGTTAGGGAGCTGTTTTTT.

The chain's CDR3 is CASSVPGRETQYF. In nucleotides, the CDR3 is TGTGCCAGCAGCGTACCGGGAAGAGAGACCCAGTACTTC. The gene calls are TRBV7-2 and TRBJ2-5; D might be TRBD2 (5 bases). CDR1 SGHTA and CDR2 FQGNSA come from the germline V gene. Trimming stripped 5 bases from V and 4 bases from J, with 11 bases between. The CDR3 loop spans 13 amino acids.

The chain carries TRBV10-3 and TRBJ2-7, with D possibly TRBD2 on 6 matching bases. This CDR3 is built from 13 residues. V was clipped by 4 bases and J by 3 bases, with 10 bases between them. Looked up from germline, CDR1 is ENHRY and CDR2 is SYGVKD. CDR3 DNA: TGTGCCATCAGTGGCGGGGTTCTCTACGAGCAGTACTTC. Its translation is CAISGGVLYEQYF.

This chain uses TRBV6-6 with TRBJ2-1; TRBD2 might be the D (7 bases). The CDR3 loop spans 15 amino acids. Looked up from germline, CDR1 is MNHNY and CDR2 is SVGAGI (reference sequence). V was shortened by 6 bases and J by 7 bases, with 19 bases between the two germline ends. CDR3 loop: CASRATGEGGNEQFF. CDR3 in DNA: TGTGCCAGCAGGGCGACCGGGGAGGGGGGGAATGAGCAGTTCTTC.

The V call is TRBV7-6, the J call TRBJ1-1; D gene uncertain. Germline V gives CDR1 SGHVS, CDR2 FNYEAQ. Trimming shortened V by 4 bases and J by 2 bases, and 11 bases separated the two germline ends. CDR3 size: 14 residues. CDR3 sequence reads: CASSSNHPNTEAFF. In DNA form, the CDR3 reads TGTGCCAGCAGCTCAAATCACCCTAACACTGAAGCTTTCTTT.

The chain combines TRBV6-1 with TRBJ1-2; D is uncertain. The CDR3 is made up of 12 amino acids. Between the trimmed V and J ends, which lost 5 bases and 7 bases, there was a span of 11 bases. Germline CDR1 MNHNS, CDR2 SASEGT. The CDR3 is CASSTLRAGYTF. The CDR3 coding sequence is TGTGCCAGCAGTACTCTACGGGCTGGCTACACCTTC.

V gene TRBV19 combines with J gene TRBJ2-3, with TRBD2 matching 7 bases. The V gene end was trimmed by 3 bases and the J gene end by 1 base; junction bases not matched to a gene: 4. The CDR3 has 15 amino acids. Germline V gene sequence: CDR1 LNHDA, CDR2 SQIVND (reference sequence). In DNA, the CDR3 is TGTGCCAGTAGTATCGCCAGCGGGGGCACAGATACGCAGTATTTT. This translates into CASSIASGGTDTQYF. The full variable domain, in which reference TRBV19 and TRBJ2-3 provide the parts outside the CDR3, is DGGITQSPKYLFRKEGQNVTLSCEQNLNHDAMYWYRQDPGQGLRLIYYSQIVNDFQKGDIAEGYSVSREKKESFPLTVTSAQKNPTAFYLCASSIASGGTDTQYFGPGTRLTVL.

In this sample, this clone turned up once. This chain joins TRBV4-2 and TRBJ2-2; no clear D. The V end lost 1 base, the J end lost 0 bases, and 6 bases lay between the germline ends. Germline lookup yields CDR1 LGHNA and CDR2 YNFKEQ. The CDR3 sequence is 15 residues long. The chain's CDR3 is CASSQADTNTGELFF. The CDR3 nucleotides read TGTGCCAGCAGCCAAGCCGACACGAACACCGGGGAGCTGTTTTTT.

CDR3 in amino acids: CASSRPGEGRTDTQYF. In nucleotides, the CDR3 is TGTGCCAGCAGCCGGCCCGGGGAGGGGCGGACAGATACGCAGTATTTT. The chain uses TRBV2 and TRBJ2-3, with TRBD2 identical over 7 bases. The trim removed 6 bases at V and 3 bases at J, leaving 12 bases unmatched. This CDR3 has 16 residues. Germline-derived CDR1 and CDR2 are SNHLY and FYNNEI. The whole variable domain, remainder taken from reference TRBV2 and TRBJ2-3, is EPEVTQTPSHQVTQMGQEVILRCVPISNHLYFYWYRQILGQKVEFLVSFYNNEISEKSEIFDDQFSVERPDGSNFTLKIRSTKLEDSAMYFCASSRPGEGRTDTQYFGPGTRLTVL.

This clone has a handful of counts. The chain recombines TRBV7-9 with TRBJ1-5, with a weak D call TRBD1 (6 bases). V was pared by 1 base and J by 2 bases, with 12 bases between. Germline V gene sequence: CDR1 SEHNR, CDR2 FQNEAQ (reference sequence). The CDR3 extends over 16 amino acids. This chain's CDR3 is CASSLVSGAGNQPQHF. CDR3 in DNA: TGTGCCAGCAGCTTAGTCTCAGGGGCAGGCAATCAGCCCCAGCATTTT.

The chain uses TRBV15 and TRBJ2-4; D is possibly TRBD2 (6 bases). V was shortened by 11 bases and J by 6 bases, with 17 bases between the two germline ends. This CDR3 is 13 amino acids long. Germline CDR1 reads LNHNV; CDR2 reads YYDKDF (reference sequence). CDR3 nucleotide sequence: TGTGCCGCGGGACCGCCATCGGGAAACATTCAGTACTTC. Translated, it gives CAAGPPSGNIQYF.

In this sample, this clone turned up a few times. The V gene is TRBV6-6, the J gene TRBJ2-7, with 9 bases identical to TRBD2. With 7 bases clipped from V and 4 bases from J, the junction kept 8 bases outside the gene matches. Germline CDR1 reads MNHNY; CDR2 reads SVGAGI (reference sequence). CDR3 length: 14 amino acids. The CDR3 DNA is TGTGCCAGCACGGATAGCGGGAGTGTTTACGAGCAGTACTTC. Encoded protein: CASTDSGSVYEQYF.

The genes are TRBV7-8 and TRBJ2-1; D is unresolved. CDR3 length equals 13 residues. Trimming cost V 1 base and J 2 bases, with 3 bases left between them. Germline lookup yields CDR1 SGHVS and CDR2 FQNEAQ. CDR3: CASSLGPYNEQFF. DNA of the CDR3: TGTGCCAGCAGCTTAGGGCCCTACAATGAGCAGTTCTTC.

The chain links TRBV6-5 to TRBJ2-1, with D possibly TRBD1 on 5 matching bases. V lost 0 bases and J 0 bases, leaving 9 bases between the germline ends. The CDR3 runs to 16 residues. Per the germline V gene, CDR1 is MNHEY and CDR2 is SVGAGI. The CDR3 region has the DNA TGTGCCAGCAGTTACTCACAGGCGAGCTCCTACAATGAGCAGTTCTTC. This sequence encodes CASSYSQASSYNEQFF.

The chain couples TRBV7-2 to TRBJ1-2; a possible D gene is TRBD1 (6 bases). Germline values: CDR1 SGHTA, CDR2 FQGNSA. This CDR3 is built from 13 residues. The V end was cut by 6 bases, the J end by 4 bases, with 12 bases between. The CDR3 sequence: CASRPTGIYGYTF. The CDR3 DNA sequence: TGTGCCAGCAGACCCACAGGGATCTATGGCTACACCTTC.

The chain recombines TRBV27 with TRBJ2-1, with 9 bases fitting TRBD2. Looked up from germline, CDR1 is MNHEY and CDR2 is SMNVEV (reference sequence). The CDR3 is made up of 16 amino acids. V lost 5 bases and J lost 0; bases outside the gene matches: 5. The CDR3 nucleotides are TGTGCCAGCAGTACCGTAGCGGGAGACTCCTACAATGAGCAGTTCTTC. It encodes CASSTVAGDSYNEQFF.